This T cell receptor (beta chain) was captured in a study of blood T cell repertoires in COVID-19. Study-wide background: Whether acute or convalescent, the COVID-19 samples came from the United States, Italy and Spain. In each case, the material was cDNA or gDNA derived from T cells, B-cell-depleted T cells, or PBMCs.

Using immunoSEQ multiplex PCR, the repertoire was profiled, and TCRdb retains in-frame clones only, with some absent. Here the sample spans about 430,000 clones, 80% to 90% being singletons. Per the germline V gene, CDR1 is KGHSH and CDR2 is LQKENI. Between the trimmed V and J ends, which lost 3 bases and 0 bases, there was a span of 11 bases. The CDR3 contains 16 residues. This clonotype originated in a man aged 25-45 years who had recovered from COVID-19. V is TRBV18 and J is TRBJ2-2; possible D gene TRBD2, 5 bases. The specimen was PBMCs or T cells enriched from blood (not recorded which). The chain's CDR3 is CASSPSADTNTGELFF. The CDR3 DNA reads as TGTGCCAGCTCACCCTCAGCGGATACGAACACCGGGGAGCTGTTTTTT.